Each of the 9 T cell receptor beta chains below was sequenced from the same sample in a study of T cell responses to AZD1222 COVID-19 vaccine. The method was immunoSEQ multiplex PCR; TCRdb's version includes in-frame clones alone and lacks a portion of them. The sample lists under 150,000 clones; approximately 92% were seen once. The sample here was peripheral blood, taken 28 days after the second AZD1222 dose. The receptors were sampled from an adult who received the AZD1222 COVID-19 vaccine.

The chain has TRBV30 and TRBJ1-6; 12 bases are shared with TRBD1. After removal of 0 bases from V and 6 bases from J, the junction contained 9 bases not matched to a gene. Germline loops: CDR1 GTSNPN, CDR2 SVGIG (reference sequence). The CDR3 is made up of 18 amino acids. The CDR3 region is CAWSVGTGGAPRNSPLHF. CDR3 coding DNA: TGTGCCTGGAGTGTGGGGACAGGGGGCGCCCCGCGTAATTCACCCCTCCACTTT. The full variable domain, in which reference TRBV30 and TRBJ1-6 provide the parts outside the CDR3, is SQTIHQWPATLVQPVGSPLSLECTVEGTSNPNLYWYRQAAGRGLQLLFYSVGIGQISSEVPQNLSASRPQDRQFILSSKKLLLSDSGFYLCAWSVGTGGAPRNSPLHFGNGTRLTVT.

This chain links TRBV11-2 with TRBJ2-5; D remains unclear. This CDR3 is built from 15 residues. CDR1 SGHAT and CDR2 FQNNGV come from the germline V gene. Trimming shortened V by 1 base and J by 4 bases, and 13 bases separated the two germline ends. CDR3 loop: CASSLVGNIPETQYF. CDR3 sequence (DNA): TGTGCCAGCAGCTTAGTGGGAAACATCCCAGAGACCCAGTACTTC.

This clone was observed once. The CDR3 DNA reads TGTGCCAGCAGCCCAAGGGGTTGGGGGTCCGATGGCTACACCTTC. This gives the protein CASSPRGWGSDGYTF. The chain recombines TRBV16 with TRBJ1-2, with D possibly matching TRBD1 (5 bases). The V gene's germline CDR1 is KGHSY and CDR2 FQNENV. V was pared by 4 bases and J by 6 bases, with 18 bases between. The CDR3 length is 15 residues.

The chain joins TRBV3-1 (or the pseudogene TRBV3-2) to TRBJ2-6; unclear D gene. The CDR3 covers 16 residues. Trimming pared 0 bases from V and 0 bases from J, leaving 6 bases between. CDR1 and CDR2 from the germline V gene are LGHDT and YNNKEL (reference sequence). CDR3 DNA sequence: TGTGCCAGCAGCCAAGAATTGGTCTCTGGGGCCAACGTCCTGACTTTC. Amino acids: CASSQELVSGANVLTF.

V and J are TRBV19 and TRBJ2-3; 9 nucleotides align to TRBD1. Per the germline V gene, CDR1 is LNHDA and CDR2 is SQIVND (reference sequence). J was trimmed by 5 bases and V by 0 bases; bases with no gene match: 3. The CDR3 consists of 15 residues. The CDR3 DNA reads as TGTGCCAGTAGTATAGAGGGGACAGGGCAAGATACGCAGTATTTT. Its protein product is CASSIEGTGQDTQYF.

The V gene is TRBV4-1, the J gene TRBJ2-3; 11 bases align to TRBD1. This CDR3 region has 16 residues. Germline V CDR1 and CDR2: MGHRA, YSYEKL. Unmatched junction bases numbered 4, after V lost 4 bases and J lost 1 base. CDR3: CASSPRDRGGTDTQYF. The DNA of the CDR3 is TGCGCCAGCAGCCCCCGGGACAGGGGGGGCACAGATACGCAGTATTTT.

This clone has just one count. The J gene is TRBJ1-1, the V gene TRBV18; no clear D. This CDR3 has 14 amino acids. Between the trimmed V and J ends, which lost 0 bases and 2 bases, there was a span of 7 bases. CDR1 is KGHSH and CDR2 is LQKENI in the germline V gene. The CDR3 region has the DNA TGTGCCAGCTCACCACCCCTAACAAACACTGAAGCTTTCTTT. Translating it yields CASSPPLTNTEAFF.

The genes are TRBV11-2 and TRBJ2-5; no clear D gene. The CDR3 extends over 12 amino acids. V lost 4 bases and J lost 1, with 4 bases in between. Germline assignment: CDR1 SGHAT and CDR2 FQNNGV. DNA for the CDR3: TGTGCCAGCAGCTGGGGCCAAGAGACCCAGTACTTC. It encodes CASSWGQETQYF.

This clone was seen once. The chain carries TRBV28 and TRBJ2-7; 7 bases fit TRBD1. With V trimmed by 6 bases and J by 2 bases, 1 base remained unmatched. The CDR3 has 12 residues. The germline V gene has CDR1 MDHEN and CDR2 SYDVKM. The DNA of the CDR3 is TGTGCCAGCAGCGGGACAGCCTACGAGCAGTACTTC. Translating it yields CASSGTAYEQYF.